The 19 T cell receptor beta chains reported below all come from one sample, sequenced in a study of shared clonotypes between healthy human individuals. Method: immunoSEQ multiplex PCR; TCRdb's copy keeps in-frame clones and lacks some. The profile shows approximately 2.5 million clones, around nine tenths of them singletons. Source material: naive CD4+ T cells sorted from blood. Indicated subset: CD45RA+ positively selected. The receptors derive from a man younger than 35 in good health.

This clone appeared a single time. The gene calls are TRBV11-2 and TRBJ1-3; D remains ambiguous. Trimming took 4 bases from V and 1 from J, leaving 8 bases between them. There are 14 residues in the CDR3. Germline V gene sequence: CDR1 SGHAT, CDR2 FQNNGV. The CDR3 DNA follows: TGTGCCAGCAGCTCCTACCTGTCTGGAAACACCATATATTTT. Encoded protein: CASSSYLSGNTIYF.

This rearrangement joins TRBV18 to TRBJ1-4; 7 bases align to TRBD1. The J segment lost 3 bases and the V segment lost 2 bases, leaving 6 bases of the junction unmatched. The CDR3 spans 16 residues. CDR1 KGHSH and CDR2 LQKENI come from the germline V gene. CDR3 DNA sequence: TGTGCCAGCTCACCATCCAGACAGGGCCCTAATGAAAAACTGTTTTTT. Its protein product is CASSPSRQGPNEKLFF. The whole variable domain, filled in from reference TRBV18 and TRBJ1-4, reads NAGVMQNPRHLVRRRGQEARLRCSPMKGHSHVYWYRQLPEEGLKFMVYLQKENIIDESGMPKERFSAEFPKEGPSILRIQQVVRGDSAAYFCASSPSRQGPNEKLFFGSGTQLSVL.

The J gene is TRBJ2-2, the V gene TRBV7-9; 9 bases match TRBD1. Per the germline V gene, CDR1 is SEHNR and CDR2 is FQNEAQ (reference sequence). The CDR3 is made up of 14 amino acids. Unmatched junction bases numbered 8, after V lost 10 bases and J lost 5 bases. CDR3 region: CANQRQGGTGELFF. The CDR3 bases are TGTGCCAATCAACGACAGGGGGGTACCGGGGAGCTGTTTTTT.

This chain joins TRBV28 and TRBJ2-7; a weak D match, TRBD1 (5 bases). Looked up from germline, CDR1 is MDHEN and CDR2 is SYDVKM. CDR3 length: 14 residues. The V gene lost 5 bases and the J gene lost 5 bases, with 16 bases spanning the gap. The CDR3 nucleotides are TGTGCCAGCAGTGCTCTGTCAGGGAACCACGAGCAGTACTTC. Amino acids: CASSALSGNHEQYF.

The rearrangement links TRBV27 to TRBJ2-5; 9 nucleotides agree with TRBD2. This CDR3 contains 16 residues. The V and J ends lost 3 bases and 4 bases, in that order; junction bases with no gene match: 9. Germline V CDR1 and CDR2: MNHEY, SMNVEV (reference sequence). The DNA for the CDR3 is TGTGCCAGCAGTTTGATTAGCGGGAGTCGAGTAGAGACCCAGTACTTC. It is translated as CASSLISGSRVETQYF.

This clone was picked up a small number of times. The CDR3 nucleotides read TGTGCCAGCAGTGAGACAGGGCATCAGCCCCAGCATTTT. Translation gives CASSETGHQPQHF. This chain uses TRBV25-1 with TRBJ1-5; 7 nucleotides match TRBD1. Germline V CDR1 and CDR2: MGHDK, SYGVNS. The CDR3 sequence is 13 residues long. V lost 3 bases, J lost 5 bases, and 1 base stayed unmatched.

The rearrangement links TRBV21-1 to TRBJ2-7; TRBD1, as called in the table, went unchecked against the DNA. TRBV21-1 is classified as a pseudogene. This CDR3 has 18 amino acids. The CDR3: CASSYRSLDRGCPYEQYF. The DNA for the CDR3 is TGTGCCAGCAGCTACCGATCCCTCGACAGGGGTTGTCCCTACGAGCAGTACTTC.

The V call is TRBV19, the J call TRBJ2-2, with 7 nucleotides matching TRBD1. The V and J ends lost 5 bases and 4 bases, in that order; junction bases with no gene match: 7. The CDR3 totals 15 residues. Per the germline V gene, CDR1 is LNHDA and CDR2 is SQIVND (reference sequence). CDR3 nucleotide sequence: TGTGCCAGTAGTTCCACAGGGGTGAGCACCGGGGAGCTGTTTTTT. It yields the protein CASSSTGVSTGELFF.

The genes are TRBV9 and TRBJ2-2, with 7 bases aligning to TRBD1. This CDR3 spans 14 amino acids. CDR1 and CDR2 (germline): SGDLS, YYNGEE. J lost 5 bases, V lost 5 bases, and 6 bases had no gene match. CDR3 sequence: CASRRTGGTGELFF. CDR3 nucleotide sequence: TGTGCCAGCAGGAGGACAGGAGGAACCGGGGAGCTGTTTTTT. The full variable domain, completed using reference TRBV9 and TRBJ2-2, is DSGVTQTPKHLITATGQRVTLRCSPRSGDLSVYWYQQSLDQGLQFLIQYYNGEERAKGNILERFSAQQFPDLHSELNLSSLELGDSALYFCASRRTGGTGELFFGEGSRLTVL.

This chain uses TRBV18 with TRBJ1-6, with D possibly matching TRBD1 (6 bases). The germline CDR1 and CDR2 sequences are KGHSH and LQKENI. The CDR3 extends over 15 amino acids. Trimming left V 3 bases short and J 9 bases short, with 15 bases between. CDR3 residues: CASSPLQGPTSPLHF. The CDR3 DNA sequence: TGTGCCAGCTCACCGCTACAGGGACCAACTTCACCCCTCCACTTT.

The chain joins TRBV7-9 to TRBJ2-5; 8 bases map to TRBD2. J was trimmed by 3 bases and V by 1 base; bases with no gene match: 7. The CDR3 has 16 amino acids. CDR1 SEHNR and CDR2 FQNEAQ come from the germline V gene (reference sequence). DNA for the CDR3: TGTGCCAGCAGCTTAGGAAGGCGGGAGGTCGAAGAGACCCAGTACTTC. It codes for CASSLGRREVEETQYF.

This clone was observed a handful of times. The genes are TRBV20-1 and TRBJ1-1; no definite D call. This CDR3 region has 11 residues. Germline V gene sequence: CDR1 DFQATT, CDR2 SNEGSKA (reference sequence). Trimming removed 6 bases at V and 3 bases at J, with 8 bases between. CDR3 nucleotide sequence: TGCAGTGCCTATAAAGACACTGAAGCTTTCTTT. Protein: CSAYKDTEAFF.

This clone was seen just once. The chain recombines TRBV18 with TRBJ2-7, with D unclear. Germline V gene sequence: CDR1 KGHSH, CDR2 LQKENI. Trimming cost V 3 bases and J 5 bases, with 11 bases left between them. The CDR3 totals 13 residues. CDR3: CASSPPRRNEQYF. In nucleotides, the CDR3 is TGTGCCAGCTCACCCCCCAGACGTAACGAGCAGTACTTC.

The V gene is TRBV10-1, the J gene TRBJ2-7; no clear D. V was cut by 0 bases and J by 2 bases, with 8 bases left in between. CDR1 is WNHNN and CDR2 is SYGVQD in the germline V gene (reference sequence). The CDR3 has 14 residues. DNA for the CDR3: TGCGCCAGCAGTGAGTCAACTACAGCCTACGAGCAGTACTTC. Protein sequence: CASSESTTAYEQYF.

The V call is TRBV11-3, the J call TRBJ2-3; 14 bases map to TRBD2. The germline V gene encodes CDR1 SGHNT and CDR2 YENEEA. The CDR3 totals 18 residues. V was pared by 3 bases and J by 0 bases, with 5 bases of the junction left unmatched. The CDR3 DNA sequence: TGTGCCAGCAGCTTCGGACTAGCGGGGGGCCTTAGCACAGATACGCAGTATTTT. Its protein product is CASSFGLAGGLSTDTQYF.

This clone was observed a handful of times. V gene TRBV7-9 combines with J gene TRBJ1-6; D possibly corresponds to TRBD1 (5 bases). This CDR3 spans 14 amino acids. Trimming removed 1 base from V and 9 bases from J, with 10 bases in between. Per germline, CDR1 SEHNR and CDR2 FQNEAQ (reference sequence). The CDR3 is CASSLGRETSPLHF. The CDR3 DNA is TGTGCCAGCAGCTTAGGCAGGGAAACTTCACCCCTCCACTTT.

This clone was counted once. The rearrangement links TRBV10-3 to TRBJ1-2; 8 bases line up with TRBD1. Germline V gene data show CDR1 as ENHRY and CDR2 as SYGVKD. The CDR3 sequence is 17 residues long. V trimming: 7 bases; J trimming: 3 bases; junction bases outside the gene matches: 16. The CDR3 loop reads CAIKEEREPGQDYGYTF. In nucleotides, the CDR3 is TGTGCCATCAAAGAAGAGAGGGAGCCGGGACAGGACTATGGCTACACCTTC.

The chain links TRBV7-2 to TRBJ2-3; D remains ambiguous. Germline V gene sequence: CDR1 SGHTA, CDR2 FQGNSA. The V and J ends lost 4 bases and 2 bases respectively, with 13 bases between them. The length of the CDR3 is 15 residues. This CDR3 reads CASSWRRPHTDTQYF. The CDR3 DNA reads TGTGCCAGCAGCTGGCGGCGACCTCACACAGATACGCAGTATTTT.

The V call is TRBV11-2, the J call TRBJ1-5; tentatively, D is TRBD1 (6 bases). Germline assignment: CDR1 SGHAT and CDR2 FQNNGV. CDR3 length: 15 amino acids. V lost 1 base and J 4 bases, leaving 11 bases between the germline ends. This chain's CDR3 is CASSLAGTPNQPQHF. The CDR3, as DNA: TGTGCCAGCAGCTTAGCTGGGACACCTAATCAGCCCCAGCATTTT.